This TCR beta chain was captured by sequencing in a study of blood T cell repertoires in COVID-19 (TCRdb year 2020). Regarding the research as a whole: Samples from collaborators originated in the United States, Italy and Spain and spanned both the acute and convalescent phases of COVID-19. The samples were drawn from two sources: the first 160 participants of the ongoing ImmuneRACE study, and 1,000 to 1,500 subjects contributed by 6 global collaborators. Deeply sampled blood TCRbeta repertoires from subjects exposed to, actively infected with, or recovered from COVID-19 were included in the dataset. The repertoires were made available in a free public database intended to serve as a resource for research on the immune response to SARS-CoV-2. Where HLA class I and class II types were available, the types were taken from metadata supplied by the sample provider, not from assay-based typing. The prospective study material was composed of cDNA or gDNA derived from T cells, B-cell-depleted T cells, or PBMCs. Sample metadata almost always included a de-identified subject ID, COVID-19 status, age in years and sex. Overall study outcomes, separate from this receptor: Clinical and demographic metadata were provided uncurated, with the amount varying by source and participant.

Enrolling through a virtual design, the prospective study's participants ranged in age from about 18 to 100 years and lived across roughly 23 United States geographic areas. In the prospective study, cohorts were assigned on the basis of participant-reported clinical history obtained from a screening survey and a study questionnaire. Recovered participants in ImmuneRACE Cohort 3 were defined as having two consecutive negative NP/OP PCR tests, clearance from a healthcare professional, or resolution of symptoms. Mobile phlebotomists in the prospective study collected whole blood, serum and a nasopharyngeal or oropharyngeal swab from every participant. Prospective study participants could optionally give additional blood draws and questionnaires over a 2-month period. Before DNA extraction, blood samples from the prospective study were shipped at room temperature or frozen. Its CDR3 holds 16 amino acids, cysteine through phenylalanine. The CDR3 DNA has 48 bases and is translated from base 1. Between the V and J ends, shortened by 1 base and 3 bases respectively, the junction contains 12 bases. The germline V gene encodes CDR1 LNHDA and CDR2 SQIVND (reference sequence).

TCRbeta CDR3 regions were amplified from genomic DNA using the immunoSEQ Assay, a bias-controlled multiplex PCR. In the authors' own workflow: Within the assay, amplification of reference gene primers was used to estimate how many nucleated cells each sample contained. Sequence reads were collapsed and filtered to measure the absolute abundance of every unique TCRbeta CDR3 rearrangement. For each sample, productive Simpson clonality was calculated as the square root of Simpson's diversity index over productive rearrangements. Drawn from immuneACCESS, this table holds only the in-frame rearrangements with V and J called that TCRdb kept. Clones are partly lost; checked studies trace under half to an unresolved V gene and leave the rest unexplained. V and J calls and clone size are those listed in that table; D and trimming were worked out from the DNA. This sample has a few hundred thousand clones in its table, and under 85% of those were observed once. Approximately 5.4% of the sample belongs to the ten largest clones.

This clone was seen only a few times. Its antigen is currently not known. Per-base qualities were not stored, and no clone one base away is much larger. The clonotype was recovered from a woman between 50 and 59 years old who had recovered from COVID-19. The sample consisted of PBMCs or T cells enriched from blood (not recorded which). The chain links TRBV19 with TRBJ2-2; TRBD1 is a weak D gene call, 5 bases matching. In nucleotides, the sequence is TGTGCCAGTAGTATAGGGCAGGGTAGGGACACCGGGGAGCTGTTTTTT. Its protein reads: CASSIGQGRDTGELFF.